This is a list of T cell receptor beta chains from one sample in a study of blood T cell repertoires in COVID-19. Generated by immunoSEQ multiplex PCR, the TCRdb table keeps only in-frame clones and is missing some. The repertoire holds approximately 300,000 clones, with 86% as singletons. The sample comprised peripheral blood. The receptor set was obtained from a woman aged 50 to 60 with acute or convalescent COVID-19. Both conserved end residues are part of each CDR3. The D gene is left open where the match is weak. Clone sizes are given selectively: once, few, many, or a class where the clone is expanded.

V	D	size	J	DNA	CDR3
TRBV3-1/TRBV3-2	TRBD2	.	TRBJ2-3	TGTGCCAGCAGCCAAGGCGGAGCGGGAGGGCCCACAGATACGCAGTATTTT	CASSQGGAGGPTDTQYF
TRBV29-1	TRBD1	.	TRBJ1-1	TGCAGCGCCGGACAGGTGAACACTGAAGCTTTCTTT	CSAGQVNTEAFF
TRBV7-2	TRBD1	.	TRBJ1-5	TGTGCCAGCAGCTTAGGGGACAGGGTGGGCCAGCCCCAGCATTTT	CASSLGDRVGQPQHF
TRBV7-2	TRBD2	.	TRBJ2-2	TGTGCCAGCAGCTTAAGGACTAGCGGGAACACCGGGGAGCTGTTTTTT	CASSLRTSGNTGELFF
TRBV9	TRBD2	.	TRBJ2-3	TGTGCCAGCAGCGTCCCTCCAACTAGCGGGAGTTTTGCCGGCACAGATACGCAGTATTTT	CASSVPPTSGSFAGTDTQYF
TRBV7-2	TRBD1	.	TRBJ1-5	TGTGCCAGCAGCCCAAGGACAGGAAACAATCAGCCCCAGCATTTT	CASSPRTGNNQPQHF
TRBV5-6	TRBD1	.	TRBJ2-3	TGTGCCAGCAGCTCACCGGGACAGGGATCAGATACGCAGTATTTT	CASSSPGQGSDTQYF
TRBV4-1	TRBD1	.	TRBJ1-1	TGCGCCAGCAACCCGATCGGACAGGCGGTAGCTTTCTTT	CASNPIGQAVAFF
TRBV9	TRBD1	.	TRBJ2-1	TGTGCCAGCAGCGGACAGGGCTATGAGCAGTTCTTC	CASSGQGYEQFF
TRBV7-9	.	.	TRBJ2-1	TGTGCCAGCAGCTGGCCCTACAATGAGCAGTTCTTC	CASSWPYNEQFF
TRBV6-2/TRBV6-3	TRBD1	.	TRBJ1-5	TGTGCCAGCAGTTACTCGATCGAACAGGGGGGGGGAAGCAATCAGCCCCAGCATTTT	CASSYSIEQGGGSNQPQHF
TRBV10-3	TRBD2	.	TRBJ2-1	TGTGCCATCAGTGAGCCTCCCTCGGGAGGCTCCTACAATGAGCAGTTCTTC	CAISEPPSGGSYNEQFF
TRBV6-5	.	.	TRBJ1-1	TGTGCCAGCAGATTCTTTGTGTACGGCGGCACTGAAGCTTTCTTT	CASRFFVYGGTEAFF
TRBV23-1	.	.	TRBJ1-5	TGCGCCAGCAGTCAAATATGTGCGACAGGCACCAATCAGCCCCAGCATTTT	CASSQICATGTNQPQHF
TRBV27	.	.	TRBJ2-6	TGTGCCAGCAGTCGTACAGGTTTATACGGCTCTGGGGCCAACGTCCTGACTTTC	CASSRTGLYGSGANVLTF
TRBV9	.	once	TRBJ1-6	TGTGCCAGCAGCGTAGGAGGCTCCTATAATTCACCCCTCCACTTT	CASSVGGSYNSPLHF
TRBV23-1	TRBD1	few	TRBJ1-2	TGCGCCAGCAGGGACTTCACTCTAAAGGGGGTGGACAGGGGGCGCGGATACTATGGCTACACCTTC	CASRDFTLKGVDRGRGYYGYTF
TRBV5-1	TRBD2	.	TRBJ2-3	TGCGCCAGCAGCTGGACTAGCGGGAGCACAGATACGCAGTATTTT	CASSWTSGSTDTQYF
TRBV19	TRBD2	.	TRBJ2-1	TGTGCCAGTAGTATCAGTAGCGGGATCAATGAGCAGTTCTTC	CASSISSGINEQFF
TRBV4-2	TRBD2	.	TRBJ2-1	TGTGCCAGCAGCCAAGCGAGTAGCGGGCGCCACTCCTACAATGAGCAGTTCTTC	CASSQASSGRHSYNEQFF
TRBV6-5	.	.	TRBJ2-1	TGTGCCAGCAGTTCCTCCGGGACCTACAATGAGCAGTTCTTC	CASSSSGTYNEQFF
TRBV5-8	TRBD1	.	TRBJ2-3	TGTGCCAGCAGCGACCCGACGTTCCCGGGACAGGTGACAGATACGCAGTATTTT	CASSDPTFPGQVTDTQYF
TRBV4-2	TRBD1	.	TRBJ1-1	TGTGCCAGCAGCCTGGACAGGGGGCGAAACACTGAAGCTTTCTTT	CASSLDRGRNTEAFF
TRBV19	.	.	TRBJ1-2	TGTGCCAGTAGTTTTTACAACAGGGTCGGCTATGGCTACACCTTC	CASSFYNRVGYGYTF
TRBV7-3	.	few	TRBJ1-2	TGTGCCAGCAGCAACTATAAGGGGCGCACCTATGGCTACACCTTC	CASSNYKGRTYGYTF
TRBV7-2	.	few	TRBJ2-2	TGTGCCAGCAGCTTTAGTACAGTGGCCGGGGAGCTGTTTTTT	CASSFSTVAGELFF
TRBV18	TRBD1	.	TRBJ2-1	TGTGCCAGCTCAATGGACAGGGGCGCTGAGCAGTTCTTC	CASSMDRGAEQFF
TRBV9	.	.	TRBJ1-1	TGTGCCAGCAGCGTAGACGGGGCTGAAGCTTTCTTT	CASSVDGAEAFF
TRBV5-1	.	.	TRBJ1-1	TGCGCCAGCAGCTTTTTCGGGGACATGAACACTGAAGCTTTCTTT	CASSFFGDMNTEAFF
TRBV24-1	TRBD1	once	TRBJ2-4	TGTGCCACCAGTGTGACAGGGCAAAACATTCAGTACTTC	CATSVTGQNIQYF
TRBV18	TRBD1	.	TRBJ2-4	TGTGCCAGCTCACCAGCGGGACAGGGGGCCACAAACATTCAGTACTTC	CASSPAGQGATNIQYF
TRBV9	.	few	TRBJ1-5	TGTGCCAGCAGCGTAGATTTCGGTCAGCCCCAGCATTTT	CASSVDFGQPQHF
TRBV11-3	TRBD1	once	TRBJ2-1	TGTGCCAGCAGCTTAGATTACAGGACAGGGTACAATGAGCAGTTCTTC	CASSLDYRTGYNEQFF
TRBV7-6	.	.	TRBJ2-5	TGTGCCAGCAGCTTAGCCTTAGCCGGGACCCAGTACTTC	CASSLALAGTQYF
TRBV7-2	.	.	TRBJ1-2	TGTGCCAGCAGTCCGCAGGGGACCCCGCATAACTATGGCTACACCTTC	CASSPQGTPHNYGYTF
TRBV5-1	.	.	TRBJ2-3	TGCGCCAGCAGCTTGGCTCGAGTGGCGGGTACGCAGTATTTT	CASSLARVAGTQYF
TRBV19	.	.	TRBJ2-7	TGTGCCAGTAGCGGGGGCTCCTACGAGCAGTACTTC	CASSGGSYEQYF
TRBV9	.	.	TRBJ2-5	TGTGCCAGCAGACTGGAGGACAGCCAAGGGACCCAGTACTTC	CASRLEDSQGTQYF
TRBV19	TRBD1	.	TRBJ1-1	TGTGCCAGTAGTCCGCCCGGACAGGGAAGAACTGAAGCTTTCTTT	CASSPPGQGRTEAFF
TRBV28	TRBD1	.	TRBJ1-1	TGTGCCAGCAGCCTGGACAGGCCCGCTGAAGCTTTCTTT	CASSLDRPAEAFF
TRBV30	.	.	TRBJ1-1	TGTGCCTGGAATAGGGGCCGGAACACTGAAGCTTTCTTT	CAWNRGRNTEAFF
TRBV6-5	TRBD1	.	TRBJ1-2	TGTGCCAGCAGTATCAGGGGGTTAAACTATGGCTACACCTTC	CASSIRGLNYGYTF
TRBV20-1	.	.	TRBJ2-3	TGCAGTGCTAGTCATGCTCGGCGGGGCGGCACAGATACGCAGTATTTT	CSASHARRGGTDTQYF
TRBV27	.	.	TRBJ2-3	TGTGCCAGCCCAGGGGGGTCCGGGGACCTTTTGGTGGGGGCAGATACGCAGTATTTT	CASPGGSGDLLVGADTQYF
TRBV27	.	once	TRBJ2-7	TGTGCCAGCAGCCGTCAGGGTGGCGAGCAGTACTTC	CASSRQGGEQYF